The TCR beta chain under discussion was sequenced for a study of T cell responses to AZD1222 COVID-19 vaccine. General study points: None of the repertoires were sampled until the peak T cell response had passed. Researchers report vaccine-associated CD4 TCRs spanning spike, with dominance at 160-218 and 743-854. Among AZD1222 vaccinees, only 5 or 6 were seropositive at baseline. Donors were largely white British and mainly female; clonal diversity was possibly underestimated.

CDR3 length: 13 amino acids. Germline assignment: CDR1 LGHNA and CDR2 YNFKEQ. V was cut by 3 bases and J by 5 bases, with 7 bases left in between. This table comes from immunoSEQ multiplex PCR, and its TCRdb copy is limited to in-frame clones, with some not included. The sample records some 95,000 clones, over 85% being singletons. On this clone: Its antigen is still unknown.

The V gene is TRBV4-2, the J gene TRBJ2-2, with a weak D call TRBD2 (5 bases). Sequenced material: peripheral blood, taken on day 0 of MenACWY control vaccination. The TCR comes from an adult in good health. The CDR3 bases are TGTGCCAGCAGCCATAGCGAAACCGGGGAGCTGTTTTTT. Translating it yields CASSHSETGELFF.